The rows below give T cell receptor beta chains drawn from one sample of a study of identifying expanded T cells in peripheral blood. Profiling relied on immunoSEQ multiplex PCR, and the TCRdb table lists in-frame clones only, not all of them. This table has under 150,000 clones, approximately 88% appearing once. The sequenced sample was blood. The receptors were gathered from a person aged 18-69 years in good health. Each CDR3 is given with its conserved first and last residue. Fields, in order: CDR3 DNA, CDR3 protein, D gene, V gene, J gene, clone size. The D gene is left open where the match is weak. Clone size is given for some rows only: seen once, a few or many times, or a class if the clone is expanded.

CDR3nt: TGTGCCAGCAGTGACAGGGTGGGGTGGAACAATCAGCCCCAGCATTTT
CDR3aa: CASSDRVGWNNQPQHF
d_gene: NA
v_gene: TRBV6-1
j_gene: TRBJ1-5
abundance: NA

CDR3nt: TGTGCCAGCAGCTTGGAAGGAGCGGGCACTGAAGCTTTCTTT
CDR3aa: CASSLEGAGTEAFF
d_gene: NA
v_gene: TRBV5-4
j_gene: TRBJ1-1
abundance: NA

CDR3nt: TGTGCCAGCAGCTTTATGGGGGGGAGACTTAGCACAGATACGCAGTATTTT
CDR3aa: CASSFMGGRLSTDTQYF
d_gene: TRBD2
v_gene: TRBV11-2
j_gene: TRBJ2-3
abundance: once

CDR3nt: TGTGCCAGCTCACCACCGCAGGGGACCAGCTCTGGGGCCAACGTCCTGACTTTC
CDR3aa: CASSPPQGTSSGANVLTF
d_gene: NA
v_gene: TRBV18
j_gene: TRBJ2-6
abundance: NA

CDR3nt: TGTGCCAGCAGCTTGTTAGCGGGGGGCGGTGGAGATACGCAGTATTTT
CDR3aa: CASSLLAGGGGDTQYF
d_gene: TRBD2
v_gene: TRBV5-4
j_gene: TRBJ2-3
abundance: NA

CDR3nt: TGCGCCAGCAGCCAAGGTAGCGGGGGGGCGTATAAACAAGAGACCCAGTACTTC
CDR3aa: CASSQGSGGAYKQETQYF
d_gene: TRBD2
v_gene: TRBV4-3
j_gene: TRBJ2-5
abundance: NA

CDR3nt: TGTGCCAGCAGCCCCCGAGGGGGGAGCGCCTACAATGAGCAGTTCTTC
CDR3aa: CASSPRGGSAYNEQFF
d_gene: NA
v_gene: TRBV7-9
j_gene: TRBJ2-1
abundance: once

CDR3nt: TGTGCCTGGAGACTAGACGGGGACTATGGCTACACCTTC
CDR3aa: CAWRLDGDYGYTF
d_gene: NA
v_gene: TRBV30
j_gene: TRBJ1-2
abundance: NA

CDR3nt: TGCGCCAGCAGCTCTACTGACAGGGGTGATACGCAGTATTTT
CDR3aa: CASSSTDRGDTQYF
d_gene: TRBD1
v_gene: TRBV5-1
j_gene: TRBJ2-3
abundance: NA

CDR3nt: TGTGCCAGCAAGCGTAGATCCGGGGCCAACGTCCTGACTTTC
CDR3aa: CASKRRSGANVLTF
d_gene: NA
v_gene: TRBV13
j_gene: TRBJ2-6
abundance: NA

CDR3nt: TGTGCCAGCTCAACGGACAGGGGGCTGTATGGCTACACCTTC
CDR3aa: CASSTDRGLYGYTF
d_gene: TRBD1
v_gene: TRBV18
j_gene: TRBJ1-2
abundance: NA

CDR3nt: TGTGCCAGCAGCCTCAATATGAACACTGAAGCTTTCTTT
CDR3aa: CASSLNMNTEAFF
d_gene: NA
v_gene: TRBV5-6
j_gene: TRBJ1-1
abundance: few

CDR3nt: TGTGCCAGCAGCCGCACAGGAGGTGCTTTCTTT
CDR3aa: CASSRTGGAFF
d_gene: NA
v_gene: TRBV6-1
j_gene: TRBJ1-1
abundance: once

CDR3nt: TGTGCCATCTCGCGACAGGGGGCTGGGGACACCATATATTTT
CDR3aa: CAISRQGAGDTIYF
d_gene: TRBD1
v_gene: TRBV10-3
j_gene: TRBJ1-3
abundance: NA

CDR3nt: TGCGCCAGCAGCACTGGACAGGTCAATCAGCCCCAGCATTTT
CDR3aa: CASSTGQVNQPQHF
d_gene: TRBD1
v_gene: TRBV5-1
j_gene: TRBJ1-5
abundance: NA

CDR3nt: TGTGCCAGTAGTTCCGGATTTTCCTACACTGAAGCTTTCTTT
CDR3aa: CASSSGFSYTEAFF
d_gene: NA
v_gene: TRBV19
j_gene: TRBJ1-1
abundance: NA

CDR3nt: TGTGCCAGCAGCTTCGGTTTGGGCAGGATGGCCACCGGGGAGCTGTTTTTT
CDR3aa: CASSFGLGRMATGELFF
d_gene: NA
v_gene: TRBV5-4
j_gene: TRBJ2-2
abundance: NA

CDR3nt: TGTGCCAGCGGCGATACGCAGTATTTT
CDR3aa: CASGDTQYF
d_gene: NA
v_gene: TRBV6-1
j_gene: TRBJ2-3
abundance: NA

CDR3nt: TGTGCCTGGAGAGGACAGGGCGGTTACACCGGGGAGCTGTTTTTT
CDR3aa: CAWRGQGGYTGELFF
d_gene: TRBD1
v_gene: TRBV30
j_gene: TRBJ2-2
abundance: NA

CDR3nt: TGTGCCAGCGGCTACCGGGACCCGGGTGTAGAGCAGTACTTC
CDR3aa: CASGYRDPGVEQYF
d_gene: NA
v_gene: TRBV5-6
j_gene: TRBJ2-7
abundance: once

CDR3nt: TGTGCCAGCAGCTTAGGTCGGGCAGACCTATCCTACGAGCAGTACTTC
CDR3aa: CASSLGRADLSYEQYF
d_gene: NA
v_gene: TRBV13
j_gene: TRBJ2-7
abundance: NA

CDR3nt: TGTGCCAGTAGTAAAGGGGACCTGACAGATACGCAGTATTTT
CDR3aa: CASSKGDLTDTQYF
d_gene: NA
v_gene: TRBV19
j_gene: TRBJ2-3
abundance: once

CDR3nt: TGTGCCAGCAGCCCACGGGGAGGGCTAGGCACAGATACGCAGTATTTT
CDR3aa: CASSPRGGLGTDTQYF
d_gene: TRBD2
v_gene: TRBV9
j_gene: TRBJ2-3
abundance: NA

CDR3nt: TGTGCCAGCAGTCGGGCGTTGTATAGGACAGGGCCCAGCTATGGCTACACCTTC
CDR3aa: CASSRALYRTGPSYGYTF
d_gene: TRBD1
v_gene: TRBV11-2
j_gene: TRBJ1-2
abundance: once

CDR3nt: TGTGCCAGCAGCCCATCCGGGGAAAGCCCCACAGATACGCAGTATTTT
CDR3aa: CASSPSGESPTDTQYF
d_gene: NA
v_gene: TRBV28
j_gene: TRBJ2-3
abundance: once

CDR3nt: TGTGCCAGCTCATCCAATAATTCACCCCTCCACTTT
CDR3aa: CASSSNNSPLHF
d_gene: NA
v_gene: TRBV18
j_gene: TRBJ1-6
abundance: NA

CDR3nt: TGTGCCAGCAGCTTAGGGGAGTCCTACGAGCAGTACTTC
CDR3aa: CASSLGESYEQYF
d_gene: NA
v_gene: TRBV11-3
j_gene: TRBJ2-7
abundance: NA

CDR3nt: TGTGCCAGCAGTTATCTCGAGGGGGGTTACTATGGCTACACCTTC
CDR3aa: CASSYLEGGYYGYTF
d_gene: NA
v_gene: TRBV7-8
j_gene: TRBJ1-2
abundance: NA

CDR3nt: TGTGCCAGTAGTCAGGGGAACACTGAAGCTTTCTTT
CDR3aa: CASSQGNTEAFF
d_gene: NA
v_gene: TRBV19
j_gene: TRBJ1-1
abundance: NA

CDR3nt: TGTGCCAGCACACCCAAGGGCCGGGGTGGGGAGACCCAGTACTTC
CDR3aa: CASTPKGRGGETQYF
d_gene: NA
v_gene: TRBV6-5
j_gene: TRBJ2-5
abundance: NA

CDR3nt: TGTGCCATCAGTGAGCCCGAATTGAACACTGAAGCTTTCTTT
CDR3aa: CAISEPELNTEAFF
d_gene: NA
v_gene: TRBV10-3
j_gene: TRBJ1-1
abundance: NA

CDR3nt: TGTGCCAGCAGGGGGAACAGGGTTGGTTCACCCCTCCACTTT
CDR3aa: CASRGNRVGSPLHF
d_gene: NA
v_gene: TRBV5-4
j_gene: TRBJ1-6
abundance: NA

CDR3nt: TGTGCCAGCAGCGGTGGGACAACGAATGAAAAACTGTTTTTT
CDR3aa: CASSGGTTNEKLFF
d_gene: NA
v_gene: TRBV9
j_gene: TRBJ1-4
abundance: NA

CDR3nt: TGTGCCATCAGTGAGTCTTTGGTAAACAATGAGCAGTTCTTC
CDR3aa: CAISESLVNNEQFF
d_gene: NA
v_gene: TRBV10-3
j_gene: TRBJ2-1
abundance: NA

CDR3nt: TGTGCCATTGGACTAGCGGGGGCCTCCACAGATACGCAGTATTTT
CDR3aa: CAIGLAGASTDTQYF
d_gene: TRBD2
v_gene: TRBV10-3
j_gene: TRBJ2-3
abundance: NA

CDR3nt: TGTGCCAGCTCACCACGGGGGGCAGATACGCAGTATTTT
CDR3aa: CASSPRGADTQYF
d_gene: NA
v_gene: TRBV18
j_gene: TRBJ2-3
abundance: once

CDR3nt: TGTGCCAGTAGTATAGCCCGGGGAGGCCTCTACGAGCAGTACTTC
CDR3aa: CASSIARGGLYEQYF
d_gene: NA
v_gene: TRBV19
j_gene: TRBJ2-7
abundance: NA

CDR3nt: TGTGCCAGCAGCGTAGGTGGGACAGACTATGGCTACACCTTC
CDR3aa: CASSVGGTDYGYTF
d_gene: TRBD1
v_gene: TRBV9
j_gene: TRBJ1-2
abundance: NA

CDR3nt: TGTGCCAGTAGTTCCCCGATCGCAGAGATGAACACTGAAGCTTTCTTT
CDR3aa: CASSSPIAEMNTEAFF
d_gene: NA
v_gene: TRBV19
j_gene: TRBJ1-1
abundance: NA

CDR3nt: TGTGCCTGGAGTCTAGCGGGGGGGCTTGAGACCCAGTACTTC
CDR3aa: CAWSLAGGLETQYF
d_gene: TRBD2
v_gene: TRBV30
j_gene: TRBJ2-5
abundance: NA

CDR3nt: TGTGCCAGCAGCGTAAGCACTGAACCGCTGGAGCAGTACTTC
CDR3aa: CASSVSTEPLEQYF
d_gene: NA
v_gene: TRBV9
j_gene: TRBJ2-7
abundance: NA

CDR3nt: TGTGCCAGTAGTCTGTACCGGGTGGGGAACTATGGCTACACCTTC
CDR3aa: CASSLYRVGNYGYTF
d_gene: NA
v_gene: TRBV19
j_gene: TRBJ1-2
abundance: NA

CDR3nt: TGTGCCAGCAGCTTCAGGGAGTTCACTGAAGCTTTCTTT
CDR3aa: CASSFREFTEAFF
d_gene: NA
v_gene: TRBV5-5
j_gene: TRBJ1-1
abundance: NA

CDR3nt: TGTGCCAGCAGTTTAGGGGCAGGGGGAACCTACGAGCAGTACTTC
CDR3aa: CASSLGAGGTYEQYF
d_gene: TRBD1
v_gene: TRBV28
j_gene: TRBJ2-7
abundance: NA

CDR3nt: TGTGCCAGCAGCGTAACTTGGAGTGCGGAAAAAACTGAAGCTTTCTTT
CDR3aa: CASSVTWSAEKTEAFF
d_gene: NA
v_gene: TRBV9
j_gene: TRBJ1-1
abundance: NA